These T cell receptor beta chains were read from a single sample in a study of cytomegalovirus exposure and HLA in healthy donors. The table came from immunoSEQ multiplex PCR; TCRdb's copy has only in-frame clones and leaves some out. The sample holds tens of thousands of clones, roughly 63% seen once. Source material: PBMCs. The receptors were gathered from a woman aged 50 to 65 in good health and CMV-seropositive. Both conserved end residues are part of each CDR3. The D gene is left open where the match is weak. Size values are once, few and many counts, or a class for expanded clones, and some rows have none.

CDR3 length,J gene,V gene,clone size,D gene,CDR3 protein,CDR3 DNA
15,TRBJ2-7,TRBV7-2,-,TRBD1,CASSLTGGPYYEQYF,TGTGCCAGCAGCTTAACAGGGGGTCCCTACTACGAGCAGTACTTC
16,TRBJ2-1,TRBV5-6,-,TRBD2,CASSILAGGRWDEQFF,TGTGCCAGCAGCATATTAGCGGGGGGGCGCTGGGATGAGCAGTTCTTC
12,TRBJ1-6,TRBV28,-,-,CASSSLTELLHF,TGTGCCAGCAGTTCCTTGACAGAACTCCTCCACTTT
15,TRBJ2-3,TRBV6-6,few,-,CASNPTQGFPDTQYF,TGTGCCAGCAACCCGACTCAGGGGTTTCCAGATACGCAGTATTTT
16,TRBJ1-3,TRBV2,many,-,CASSEVGGGIRNTIYF,TGTGCCAGCAGTGAAGTCGGAGGAGGGATTAGAAACACCATATATTTT
13,TRBJ1-4,TRBV19,-,TRBD1,CASSRDRAEKLFF,TGTGCCAGTAGTAGGGACAGGGCTGAAAAACTGTTTTTT
18,TRBJ2-2,TRBV11-2,-,TRBD2,CASSLRSTGGGSTGELFF,TGTGCCAGCAGCTTACGCTCCACCGGGGGGGGGAGCACCGGGGAGCTGTTTTTT
12,TRBJ2-1,TRBV27,-,-,CASSLNGNEQFF,TGTGCCAGCAGTTTAAACGGGAATGAGCAGTTCTTC
15,TRBJ1-1,TRBV4-3,-,-,CASSQVEGGRTEAFF,TGCGCCAGCAGCCAAGTCGAGGGCGGGCGGACTGAAGCTTTCTTT
14,TRBJ1-2,TRBV6-5,-,TRBD1,CASSPDRDLLGYTF,TGTGCCAGCAGTCCGGACAGGGATTTATTAGGCTACACCTTC
14,TRBJ2-5,TRBV5-8,-,-,CASSLSGRGETQYF,TGTGCCAGCAGCTTGTCGGGGCGGGGTGAGACCCAGTACTTC
17,TRBJ2-7,TRBV5-1,-,-,CASSPTPRDFSSYEQYF,TGCGCCAGCAGCCCCACCCCCAGGGATTTCAGCTCCTACGAGCAGTACTTC
20,TRBJ1-5,TRBV2,few,TRBD1,CASLAYRGRSRNGSNQPQHF,TGTGCCAGCCTCGCCTACAGGGGAAGGAGCCGCAACGGTAGCAATCAGCCCCAGCATTTT
15,TRBJ2-3,TRBV9,-,-,CASSVGGVLSDTQYF,TGTGCCAGCAGCGTAGGCGGGGTACTGTCAGATACGCAGTATTTT